This T cell receptor (beta chain) was recorded in a study of CD8+CD57+ T cells in acquired aplastic anemia. In the study overall: Mean DNA quantity obtained from sorted CD4+ and CD8+ cells was 3 to 4 ug. Researchers reported that healthy donors averaged about 10 million reads for CD4+ cells. Study-level results: Patients and controls had in common some 30 CD8+ CDR3 sequences.

The CDR3 consists of 11 residues. The ends were cut back, 6 bases at V and 3 bases at J, with 8 bases in the middle. Germline CDR1 reads DFQATT; CDR2 reads SNEGSKA (reference sequence). Researchers used genomic DNA as the template to profile TCR beta VDJ and CDR3. MiXCR, applied by TCRdb to the reads, yields one record per CDR3 protein. Seen here are 100,000 to 130,000 distinct CDR3 sequences, less than 65% observed once, and the top ten hold about a third. Worth noting for this clonotype: No antigen is known for it.

J is TRBJ1-2 and V is TRBV20-1, with D perhaps TRBD1 (5 bases). The sequenced material came from sorted CD4+, CD8+, or CD8+CD57+ T cells (not recorded which) from PBMCs. The clonotype originates from a human donor in good health, serving as a control. The CDR3 is CSAGVDYGYTF. The CDR3 coding sequence is TGCAGTGCAGGGGTTGACTATGGCTACACCTTC.